This T cell receptor beta chain was profiled in a study of shared clonotypes between healthy human individuals. Background on the study: Researchers drew samples from two women and a few men aged 18 to 49.

Clones were read by immunoSEQ multiplex PCR, and TCRdb kept only the in-frame ones, dropping some. Seen here are 500,000 to 650,000 clones, around 81% observed once, and the top ten hold around 12%. It was tens of millions of PBMCs that unsorted samples used for genomic DNA. V gave up 3 bases and J gave up 3 bases, with 15 bases separating them. This CDR3 has 16 amino acids. Germline-derived CDR1 and CDR2 are SEHNR and FQNEAQ (reference sequence). This clone was recorded once. Its antigen is not identified. Study-level results: Clonotype sharing across donors was expected to vary with sequencing depth.

This rearrangement joins TRBV7-9 to TRBJ1-5, with D tentatively TRBD1 (5 bases). This clonotype was obtained from a woman aged 40 to 50 in good health. Some clones in this sample may be carry-over from other donors' samples. Sequencing was performed on PBMCs. The CDR3 sequence: CASSLDGGSINQPQHF. The CDR3 DNA sequence: TGTGCCAGCAGCTTGGATGGGGGATCGATCAATCAGCCCCAGCATTTT.